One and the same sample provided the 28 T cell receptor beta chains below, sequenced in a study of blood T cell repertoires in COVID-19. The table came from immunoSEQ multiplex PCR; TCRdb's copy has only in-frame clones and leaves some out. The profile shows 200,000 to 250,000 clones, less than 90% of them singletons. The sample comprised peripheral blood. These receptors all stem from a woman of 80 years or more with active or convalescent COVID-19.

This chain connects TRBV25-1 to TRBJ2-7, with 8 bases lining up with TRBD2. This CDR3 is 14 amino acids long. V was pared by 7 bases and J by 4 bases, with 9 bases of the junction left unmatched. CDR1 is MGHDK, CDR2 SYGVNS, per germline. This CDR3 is CASTPSGPPYEQYF. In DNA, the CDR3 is TGTGCCAGCACCCCTAGCGGGCCCCCTTACGAGCAGTACTTC.

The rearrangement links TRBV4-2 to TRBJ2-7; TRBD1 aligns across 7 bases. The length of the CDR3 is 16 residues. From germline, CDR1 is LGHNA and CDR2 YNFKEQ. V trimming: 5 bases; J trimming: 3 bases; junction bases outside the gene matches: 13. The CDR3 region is CASSLEPGQPGYEQYF. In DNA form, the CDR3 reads TGTGCCAGCAGCTTAGAACCGGGACAGCCGGGCTACGAGCAGTACTTC.

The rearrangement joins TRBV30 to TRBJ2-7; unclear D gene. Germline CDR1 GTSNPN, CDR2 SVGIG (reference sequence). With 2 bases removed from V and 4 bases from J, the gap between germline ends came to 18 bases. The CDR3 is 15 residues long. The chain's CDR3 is CAWSPLSRPWYEQYF. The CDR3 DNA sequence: TGTGCCTGGAGTCCACTCTCGCGGCCTTGGTACGAGCAGTACTTC.

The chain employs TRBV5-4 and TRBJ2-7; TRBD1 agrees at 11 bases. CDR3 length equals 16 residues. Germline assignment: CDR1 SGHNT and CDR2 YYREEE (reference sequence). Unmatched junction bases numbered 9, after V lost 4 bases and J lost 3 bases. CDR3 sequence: CASSGGQGGRGYEQYF. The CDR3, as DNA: TGTGCCAGCAGCGGGGGACAGGGGGGTCGAGGCTACGAGCAGTACTTC. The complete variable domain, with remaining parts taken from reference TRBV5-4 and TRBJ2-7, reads ETGVTQSPTHLIKTRGQQVTLRCSSQSGHNTVSWYQQALGQGPQFIFQYYREEENGRGNFPPRFSGLQFPNYSSELNVNALELDDSALYLCASSGGQGGRGYEQYFGPGTRLTVT.

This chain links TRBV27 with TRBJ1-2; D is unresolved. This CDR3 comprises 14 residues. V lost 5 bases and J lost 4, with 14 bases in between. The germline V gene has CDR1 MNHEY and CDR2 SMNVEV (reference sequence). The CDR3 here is CASSPRGKVYGYTF. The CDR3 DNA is TGTGCCAGCAGTCCCAGAGGGAAAGTCTATGGCTACACCTTC.

CDR3 sequence: CASSLNTPYTEGYGYTF. The CDR3, as DNA: TGTGCCAGCAGCTTAAACACCCCCTATACAGAGGGCTATGGCTACACCTTC. The rearrangement uses TRBV7-2 and TRBJ1-2; D uncertain. V lost 2 bases and J 4 bases, leaving 20 bases between the germline ends. CDR1 SGHTA and CDR2 FQGNSA come from the germline V gene. The CDR3 is made up of 17 amino acids.

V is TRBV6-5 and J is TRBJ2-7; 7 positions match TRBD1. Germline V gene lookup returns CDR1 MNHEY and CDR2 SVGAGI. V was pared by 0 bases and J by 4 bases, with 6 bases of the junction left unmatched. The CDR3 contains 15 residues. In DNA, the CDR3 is TGTGCCAGCAGTTACTCGCAACAGGGGCCATACGAGCAGTACTTC. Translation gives CASSYSQQGPYEQYF.

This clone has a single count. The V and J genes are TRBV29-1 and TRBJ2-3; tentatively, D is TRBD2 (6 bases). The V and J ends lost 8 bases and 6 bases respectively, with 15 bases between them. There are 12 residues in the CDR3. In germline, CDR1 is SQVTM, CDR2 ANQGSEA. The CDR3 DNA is TGCAGCATCCGGGACTCTGGGGATACGCAGTATTTT. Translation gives CSIRDSGDTQYF.

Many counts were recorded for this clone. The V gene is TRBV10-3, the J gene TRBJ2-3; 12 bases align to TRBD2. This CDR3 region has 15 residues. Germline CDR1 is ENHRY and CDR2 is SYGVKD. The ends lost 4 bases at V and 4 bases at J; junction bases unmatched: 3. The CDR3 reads CAISASGRVSDTQYF. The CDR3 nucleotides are TGTGCCATCAGTGCTAGCGGGAGGGTGTCAGATACGCAGTATTTT.

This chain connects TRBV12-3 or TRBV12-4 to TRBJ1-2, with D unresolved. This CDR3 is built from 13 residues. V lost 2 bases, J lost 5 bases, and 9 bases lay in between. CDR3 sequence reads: CASSLRGGYGYTF. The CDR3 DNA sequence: TGTGCCAGCAGTTTAAGAGGTGGATATGGCTACACCTTC.

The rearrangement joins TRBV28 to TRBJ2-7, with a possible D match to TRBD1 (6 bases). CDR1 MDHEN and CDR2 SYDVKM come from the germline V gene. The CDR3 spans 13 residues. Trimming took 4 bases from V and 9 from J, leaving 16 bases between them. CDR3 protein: CASSSVRGFGQYF. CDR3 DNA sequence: TGTGCCAGCAGTTCTGTCAGGGGCTTCGGGCAGTACTTC.

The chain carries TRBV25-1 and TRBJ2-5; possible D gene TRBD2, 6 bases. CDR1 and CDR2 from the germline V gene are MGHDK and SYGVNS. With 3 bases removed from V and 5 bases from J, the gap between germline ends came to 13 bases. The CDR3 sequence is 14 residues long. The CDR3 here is CASSDILAGETQYF. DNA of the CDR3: TGTGCCAGCAGTGACATACTAGCTGGGGAGACCCAGTACTTC.

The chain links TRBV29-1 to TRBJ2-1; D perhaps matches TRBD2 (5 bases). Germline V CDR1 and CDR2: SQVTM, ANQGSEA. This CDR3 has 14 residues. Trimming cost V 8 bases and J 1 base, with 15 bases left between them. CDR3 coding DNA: TGCAGCTTTTGGGGAGCGGTATCCTACAATGAGCAGTTCTTC. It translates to CSFWGAVSYNEQFF.

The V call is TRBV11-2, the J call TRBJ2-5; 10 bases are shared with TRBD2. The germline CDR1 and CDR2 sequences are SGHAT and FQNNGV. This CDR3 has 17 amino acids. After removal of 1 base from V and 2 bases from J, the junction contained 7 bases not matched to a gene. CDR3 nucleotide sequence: TGTGCCAGCAGCTTAGGGACTAGCGGAGTGATACAAGAGACCCAGTACTTC. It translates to CASSLGTSGVIQETQYF. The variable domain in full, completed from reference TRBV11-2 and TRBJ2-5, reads EAGVAQSPRYKIIEKRQSVAFWCNPISGHATLYWYQQILGQGPKLLIQFQNNGVVDDSQLPKDRFSAERLKGVDSTLKIQPAKLEDSAVYLCASSLGTSGVIQETQYFGPGTRLLVL.

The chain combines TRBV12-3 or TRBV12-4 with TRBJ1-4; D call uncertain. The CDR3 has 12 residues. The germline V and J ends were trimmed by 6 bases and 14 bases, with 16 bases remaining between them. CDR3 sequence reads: CASRAPGKSLFF. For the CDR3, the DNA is TGTGCCAGCAGGGCCCCCGGGAAATCGCTGTTTTTT.

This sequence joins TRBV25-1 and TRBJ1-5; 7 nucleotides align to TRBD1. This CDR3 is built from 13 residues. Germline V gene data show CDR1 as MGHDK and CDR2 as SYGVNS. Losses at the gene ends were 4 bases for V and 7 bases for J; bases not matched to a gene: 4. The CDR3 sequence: CASSGYRGQPQHF. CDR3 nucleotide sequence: TGTGCCAGCAGTGGTTACAGGGGCCAGCCCCAGCATTTT.

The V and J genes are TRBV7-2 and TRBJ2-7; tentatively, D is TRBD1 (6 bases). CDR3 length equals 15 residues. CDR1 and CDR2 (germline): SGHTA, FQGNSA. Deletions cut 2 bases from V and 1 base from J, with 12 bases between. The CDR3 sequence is CASSLITGKSYEQYF. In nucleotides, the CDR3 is TGTGCCAGCAGCTTAATTACAGGGAAGTCCTACGAGCAGTACTTC.

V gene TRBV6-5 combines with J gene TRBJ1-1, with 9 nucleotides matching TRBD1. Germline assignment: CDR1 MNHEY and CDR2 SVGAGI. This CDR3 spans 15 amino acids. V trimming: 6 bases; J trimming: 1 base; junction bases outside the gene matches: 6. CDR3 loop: CASSSGQGRNTEAFF. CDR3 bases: TGTGCCAGCAGCTCAGGACAGGGGCGGAACACTGAAGCTTTCTTT.

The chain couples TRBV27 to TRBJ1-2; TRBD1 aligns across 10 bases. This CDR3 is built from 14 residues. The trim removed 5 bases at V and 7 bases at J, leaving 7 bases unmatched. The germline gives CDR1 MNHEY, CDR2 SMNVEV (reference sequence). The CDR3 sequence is CASSPGTGAFGYTF. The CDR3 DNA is TGTGCCAGCAGTCCCGGGACAGGGGCATTTGGCTACACCTTC.

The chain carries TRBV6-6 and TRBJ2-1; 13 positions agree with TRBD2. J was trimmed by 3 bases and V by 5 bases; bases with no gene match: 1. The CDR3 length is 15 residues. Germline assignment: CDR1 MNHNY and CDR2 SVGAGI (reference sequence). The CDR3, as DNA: TGTGCCAGCAGTCGGACTAGCGGGGGCTACAATGAGCAGTTCTTC. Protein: CASSRTSGGYNEQFF.

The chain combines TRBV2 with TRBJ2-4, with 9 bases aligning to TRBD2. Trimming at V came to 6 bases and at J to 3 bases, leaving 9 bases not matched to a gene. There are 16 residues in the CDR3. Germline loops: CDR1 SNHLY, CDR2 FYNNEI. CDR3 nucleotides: TGTGCCAGCAGGATTGTACTAGCGGGCATCAAAAACATTCAGTACTTC. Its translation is CASRIVLAGIKNIQYF.

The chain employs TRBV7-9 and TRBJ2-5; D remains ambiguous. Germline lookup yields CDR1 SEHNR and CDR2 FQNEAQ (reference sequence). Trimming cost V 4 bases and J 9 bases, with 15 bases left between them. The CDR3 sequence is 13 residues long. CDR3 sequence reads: CASSSSGRIPQYF. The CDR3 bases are TGTGCCAGCAGCTCTTCGGGTCGTATACCCCAGTACTTC.

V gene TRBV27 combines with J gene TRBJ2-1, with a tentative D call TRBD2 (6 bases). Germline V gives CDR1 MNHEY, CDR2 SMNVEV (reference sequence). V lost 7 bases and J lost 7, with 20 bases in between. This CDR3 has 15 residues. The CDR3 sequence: CASTNPSQGGNEQFF. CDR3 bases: TGTGCCAGCACCAACCCCAGCCAGGGAGGAAATGAGCAGTTCTTC.

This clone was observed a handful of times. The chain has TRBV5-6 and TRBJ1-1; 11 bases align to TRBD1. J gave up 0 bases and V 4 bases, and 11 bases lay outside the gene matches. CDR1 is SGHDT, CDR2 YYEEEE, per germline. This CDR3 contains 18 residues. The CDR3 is CASSVDKGTGGLNTEAFF. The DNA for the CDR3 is TGTGCCAGCAGCGTGGATAAAGGGACAGGGGGTTTGAACACTGAAGCTTTCTTT. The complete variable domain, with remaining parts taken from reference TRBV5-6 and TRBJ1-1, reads DAGVTQSPTHLIKTRGQQVTLRCSPKSGHDTVSWYQQALGQGPQFIFQYYEEEERQRGNFPDRFSGHQFPNYSSELNVNALLLGDSALYLCASSVDKGTGGLNTEAFFGQGTRLTVV.

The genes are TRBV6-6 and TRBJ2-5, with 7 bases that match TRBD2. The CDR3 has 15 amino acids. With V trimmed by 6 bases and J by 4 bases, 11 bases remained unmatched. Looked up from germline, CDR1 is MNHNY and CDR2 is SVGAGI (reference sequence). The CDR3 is CASSELASGVETQYF. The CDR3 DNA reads TGTGCCAGCAGCGAACTAGCGTCTGGGGTAGAGACCCAGTACTTC.

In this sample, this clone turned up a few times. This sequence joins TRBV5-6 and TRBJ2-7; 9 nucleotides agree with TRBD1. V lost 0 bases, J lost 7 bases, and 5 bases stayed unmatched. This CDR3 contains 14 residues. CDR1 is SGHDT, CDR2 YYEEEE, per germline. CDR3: CASSLVGQGLEQYF. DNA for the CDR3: TGTGCCAGCAGCTTGGTGGGACAGGGTCTGGAGCAGTACTTC.

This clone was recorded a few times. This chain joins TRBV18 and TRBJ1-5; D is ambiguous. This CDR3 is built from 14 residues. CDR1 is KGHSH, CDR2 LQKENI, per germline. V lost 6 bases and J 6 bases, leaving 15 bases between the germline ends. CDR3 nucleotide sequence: TGTGCCAGCTCCCACACCCCTGTGGCTCAGCCCCAGCATTTT. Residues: CASSHTPVAQPQHF.

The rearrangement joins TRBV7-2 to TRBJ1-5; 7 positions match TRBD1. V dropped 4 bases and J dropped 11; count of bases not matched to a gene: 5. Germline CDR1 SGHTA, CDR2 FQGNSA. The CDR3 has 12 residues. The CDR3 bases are TGTGCCAGCAGCTCCGAACAGGGGACCCAGCATTTT. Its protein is CASSSEQGTQHF.